A single sample gave rise to the 30 T cell receptor beta chains below, sequenced in a study of PD-1 blockade in classical Hodgkin lymphoma. There was relapse after autologous stem cell transplantation in every patient, and there was variation in brentuximab vedotin exposure. Repertoires were generated with immunoSEQ multiplex PCR, while TCRdb's copy carries only in-frame clones and drops some. The table records about 11,000 clones, 80% of them present only once. Sample: peripheral blood mononuclear cells (PBMCs), taken before the second cycle of nivolumab. These receptors came from a human donor with classical Hodgkin lymphoma.

This rearrangement joins TRBV27 to TRBJ1-1; D gene uncertain. The CDR3 loop spans 13 amino acids. Trimming cost V 6 bases and J 4 bases, with 12 bases left between them. CDR1 and CDR2 (germline): MNHEY, SMNVEV (reference sequence). CDR3 in DNA: TGTGCCAGCAGCCACTCGGCAGGCACTGAAGCTTTCTTT. Translated: CASSHSAGTEAFF.

In this sample, this clone turned up once. The gene calls are TRBV21-1 and TRBJ2-4; the table gives TRBD2 as D, unverified against the DNA. TRBV21-1 represents a pseudogene. This CDR3 has 15 residues. DNA of the CDR3: TGTGCCAGCAGCCCATTAGCGGGAGCCAAAAACATTCAGTACTTC. Translated, it gives CASSPLAGAKNIQYF.

This clone was counted a few times. This chain joins TRBV18 and TRBJ1-2; 8 positions match TRBD1. Germline-derived CDR1 and CDR2 are KGHSH and LQKENI. There are 14 residues in the CDR3. The ends lost 0 bases at V and 11 bases at J; junction bases unmatched: 8. The CDR3 here is CASSPPFDRGIYTF. The CDR3 bases are TGTGCCAGCTCACCACCTTTCGACAGGGGAATTTACACCTTC.

The chain links TRBV5-1 to TRBJ2-1; 9 bases are a match to TRBD2. The CDR3 extends over 16 amino acids. CDR1 SGHRS and CDR2 YFSETQ come from the germline V gene. V was clipped by 0 bases and J by 2 bases; unmatched bases: 3. CDR3 nucleotide sequence: TGCGCCAGCAGCTTGGAGGTAGCGGGAGCCTACAATGAGCAGTTCTTC. This sequence encodes CASSLEVAGAYNEQFF.

The genes are TRBV5-6 and TRBJ2-7; D possibly uses TRBD1 or TRBD2 (5 bases each). Germline CDR1 reads SGHDT; CDR2 reads YYEEEE. This CDR3 spans 14 amino acids. V was pared by 0 bases and J by 4 bases, with 11 bases between. Here the CDR3 DNA reads TGTGCCAGCAGCTTGGGGGGGTCATTATACGAGCAGTACTTC. This translates into CASSLGGSLYEQYF. The variable domain in full, completed from reference TRBV5-6 and TRBJ2-7, reads DAGVTQSPTHLIKTRGQQVTLRCSPKSGHDTVSWYQQALGQGPQFIFQYYEEEERQRGNFPDRFSGHQFPNYSSELNVNALLLGDSALYLCASSLGGSLYEQYFGPGTRLTVT.

The V call is TRBV29-1, the J call TRBJ2-3; D not certain. V lost 4 bases and J 0 bases, leaving 5 bases between the germline ends. Germline CDR1 SQVTM, CDR2 ANQGSEA. This CDR3 has 12 residues. The CDR3 bases are TGCAGCGTTGTACTTAGCACAGATACGCAGTATTTT. It specifies CSVVLSTDTQYF.

The chain employs TRBV28 and TRBJ1-2; 10 nucleotides match TRBD1. Germline V gene data show CDR1 as MDHEN and CDR2 as SYDVKM. The CDR3 contains 13 residues. V dropped 4 bases and J dropped 8; count of bases not matched to a gene: 4. The CDR3 sequence: CASSWGTGVGYTF. Written as DNA, the CDR3 is TGTGCCAGCAGTTGGGGGACAGGGGTCGGCTACACCTTC.

This clone was seen once. V and J are TRBV28 and TRBJ2-6, with D perhaps TRBD1 (6 bases). The length of the CDR3 is 15 residues. V lost 6 bases, J lost 4 bases, and 13 bases lay in between. Germline CDR1 reads MDHEN; CDR2 reads SYDVKM. The CDR3 region is CASRNTGPGANVLTF. In nucleotides, the CDR3 is TGTGCCAGCAGGAATACAGGGCCCGGGGCCAACGTCCTGACTTTC.

This clone was counted a few times. The rearrangement links TRBV23-1 to TRBJ1-1; a possible D gene is TRBD1 (5 bases). TRBV23-1 is recorded as an ORF, its role being uncertain. This CDR3 contains 16 residues. V was cut by 3 bases and J by 2 bases, with 16 bases left in between. The CDR3 spells CASSHSCWTLNTEAFF. The CDR3 region has the DNA TGCGCCAGCAGTCATTCCTGCTGGACACTTAACACTGAAGCTTTCTTT.

The chain links TRBV11-2 to TRBJ2-5; D not certain. This CDR3 has 15 amino acids. The V end was cut by 0 bases, the J end by 2 bases, with 10 bases between. Germline values: CDR1 SGHAT, CDR2 FQNNGV. For the CDR3, the DNA is TGTGCCAGCAGCTTAGATGAGCCAGGTCAAGAGACCCAGTACTTC. This encodes CASSLDEPGQETQYF.

The V call is TRBV2, the J call TRBJ2-7; D is unresolved. The CDR3 spans 12 residues. Germline V gene data show CDR1 as SNHLY and CDR2 as FYNNEI. The V end was cut by 3 bases, the J end by 3 bases, with 6 bases between. CDR3: CASSDGDYEQYF. The CDR3, as DNA: TGTGCCAGCAGTGATGGGGACTACGAGCAGTACTTC.

Worth noting for this clone: An end of the junction does not agree with germline; a read error may underlie this. The chain uses TRBV5-1 and TRBJ2-1, with TRBD2 matching over 9 bases. Germline V CDR1 and CDR2: SGHRS, YFSETQ. The CDR3 is 16 residues long. In DNA, the CDR3 is TGCGCCAGCAGCTCCGCTTCGGGACTAGCAAACAATGAGCGGTTCTTC. Translation gives CASSSASGLANNERFF.

Of note for this clone: This specimen includes other DNA sequences encoding the same CDR3. The chain carries TRBV7-2 and TRBJ2-3, with a tentative D call TRBD2 (5 bases). The CDR3 is 15 amino acids. Between the trimmed V and J ends, which lost 1 base and 0 bases, there was a span of 8 bases. The germline V gene has CDR1 SGHTA and CDR2 FQGNSA. CDR3 sequence (DNA): TGTGCCAGCAGCTTAGTGCGCGGGAGCACAGATACGCAGTATTTT. This encodes CASSLVRGSTDTQYF.

The chain has TRBV7-9 and TRBJ2-3; the match to TRBD1 covers 8 bases. The CDR3 is 14 amino acids. CDR1 SEHNR and CDR2 FQNEAQ come from the germline V gene (reference sequence). V gave up 1 base and J gave up 9 bases; unmatched junction bases: 6. CDR3 in DNA: TGTGCCAGCAGCTTAGTAGGGACAGGCGAGACGCAGTATTTT. Its translation: CASSLVGTGETQYF.

The chain combines TRBV7-2 with TRBJ2-2, with 11 bases that match TRBD2. This CDR3 has 19 amino acids. CDR1 and CDR2 (germline): SGHTA, FQGNSA. V shed 4 bases, J shed 0 bases, and the junction held 10 bases outside the gene matches. CDR3 nucleotides: TGTGCCAGCAGCTCTGGACTAGCGGGCGTTTACGCGAACACCGGGGAGCTGTTTTTT. Translating it yields CASSSGLAGVYANTGELFF.

This rearrangement joins TRBV11-2 to TRBJ2-7; 12 bases match TRBD2. With 5 bases clipped from V and 1 base from J, the junction kept 3 bases outside the gene matches. Germline lookup yields CDR1 SGHAT and CDR2 FQNNGV. The CDR3 is made up of 15 amino acids. In DNA form, the CDR3 reads TGTGCCAGCAGCGAACTAGCGGGAGGATCCTACGAGCAGTACTTC. This translates into CASSELAGGSYEQYF.

The chain employs TRBV25-1 and TRBJ2-1, with D hard to call. The ends were cut back, 3 bases at V and 9 bases at J, with 6 bases in the middle. Germline V CDR1 and CDR2: MGHDK, SYGVNS. The CDR3 totals 11 residues. CDR3 sequence reads: CASSDMGEQFF. CDR3 bases: TGTGCCAGCAGTGACATGGGTGAGCAGTTCTTC.

The chain links TRBV28 to TRBJ2-2; the D is unclear. Trimming removed 3 bases from V and 4 bases from J, with 6 bases in between. CDR1 and CDR2 from the germline V gene are MDHEN and SYDVKM. The CDR3 consists of 13 residues. The CDR3 DNA reads as TGTGCCAGCAGTTTCGAGAGCACCGGGGAGCTGTTTTTT. It yields the protein CASSFESTGELFF.

The chain links TRBV5-4 to TRBJ2-2, with 8 bases matching TRBD2. The CDR3 consists of 16 residues. CDR1 and CDR2 (germline): SGHNT, YYREEE (reference sequence). V dropped 0 bases and J dropped 8; count of bases not matched to a gene: 9. DNA for the CDR3: TGTGCCAGCAGCTTGGGTCCAGCGGGAGACTCGGGGGAGCTGTTTTTT. Translation gives CASSLGPAGDSGELFF.

V gene TRBV19 combines with J gene TRBJ2-5; 13 bases align to TRBD2. Germline V gene sequence: CDR1 LNHDA, CDR2 SQIVND (reference sequence). The CDR3 loop spans 16 amino acids. V shed 5 bases and J 4 bases; nucleotides not matched to a gene: 7. As DNA, the CDR3 is TGTGCCAGTAGTGATTATGGACTAGCGGGAGTAGAGACCCAGTACTTC. As protein: CASSDYGLAGVETQYF. The full variable domain, with the rest looked up from reference TRBV19 and TRBJ2-5, is DGGITQSPKYLFRKEGQNVTLSCEQNLNHDAMYWYRQDPGQGLRLIYYSQIVNDFQKGDIAEGYSVSREKKESFPLTVTSAQKNPTAFYLCASSDYGLAGVETQYFGPGTRLLVL.

J is TRBJ1-1 and V is TRBV19; 7 bases fit TRBD1. Trimming took 2 bases from V and 8 from J; bases not matched to a gene: 14. CDR1 LNHDA and CDR2 SQIVND come from the germline V gene (reference sequence). The CDR3 loop spans 16 amino acids. CDR3 region: CASSISSRGRGKEAFF. The DNA for the CDR3 is TGTGCCAGTAGTATATCCTCCAGGGGGAGGGGAAAGGAAGCTTTCTTT.

This chain uses TRBV12-2 with TRBJ2-3; the D call TRBD2 from the table was never checked on the DNA. TRBV12-2 is assigned pseudogene status. The CDR3 runs to 17 residues. CDR3 loop: CASRQTTLDIPLDTQYF. CDR3 in DNA: TGTGCAAGTCGCCAAACTACTTTAGATATTCCGCTTGATACGCAGTATTTT.

This clone came up once. This sequence joins TRBV6-4 and TRBJ2-1; tentatively, D is TRBD1 (7 bases). Trimming took off 5 bases at V and 2 bases at J, with 13 bases between the two ends. The CDR3 is made up of 15 amino acids. The germline V gene has CDR1 MRHNA and CDR2 SNTAGT. CDR3 DNA: TGTGCCAGCAGTCAGGGGGGCGAACCCTACAATGAGCAGTTCTTC. Residues: CASSQGGEPYNEQFF.

This chain connects TRBV2 to TRBJ2-3, with D perhaps matching TRBD2 (5 bases). Germline values: CDR1 SNHLY, CDR2 FYNNEI. The CDR3 sequence is 16 residues long. The ends were cut back, 6 bases at V and 0 bases at J, with 16 bases in the middle. CDR3: CASSKKSGTSTDTQYF. The DNA for the CDR3 is TGTGCCAGCAGCAAGAAAAGCGGTACCAGCACAGATACGCAGTATTTT.

V gene TRBV27 combines with J gene TRBJ2-1; 7 bases are a match to TRBD2. The CDR3 extends over 15 amino acids. Looked up from germline, CDR1 is MNHEY and CDR2 is SMNVEV (reference sequence). V shed 2 bases, J shed 6 bases, and the junction held 7 bases outside the gene matches. Here the CDR3 DNA reads TGTGCCAGCAGTTTAGTGGGAGGGCCCTCCAATGAGCAGTTCTTC. Amino acid sequence: CASSLVGGPSNEQFF.

On this clone itself: One end of the junction is discordant with germline, which a read error may explain. The CDR3 DNA reads as TGTGCCAGCAGCCCGGGACAGGCCCGGTTCGGGGAGGCTTTT. Translated: CASSPGQARFGEAF. This chain connects TRBV5-6 to TRBJ2-2, with 8 nucleotides matching TRBD1. CDR1 SGHDT and CDR2 YYEEEE come from the germline V gene. The CDR3 loop spans 14 amino acids.

The chain joins TRBV19 to TRBJ2-5; 11 bases map to TRBD1. The germline gives CDR1 LNHDA, CDR2 SQIVND (reference sequence). V trimming: 3 bases; J trimming: 7 bases; junction bases outside the gene matches: 4. The CDR3 runs 14 residues. CDR3 bases: TGTGCCAGTAGTATGGGACAGGGGGTCGTGACCCAGTACTTC. Protein product: CASSMGQGVVTQYF. The variable domain in full, completed from reference TRBV19 and TRBJ2-5, reads DGGITQSPKYLFRKEGQNVTLSCEQNLNHDAMYWYRQDPGQGLRLIYYSQIVNDFQKGDIAEGYSVSREKKESFPLTVTSAQKNPTAFYLCASSMGQGVVTQYFGPGTRLLVL.

The chain links TRBV9 to TRBJ2-7; D perhaps matches TRBD1 (6 bases). The CDR3 is 13 residues long. V lost 4 bases and J lost 7, with 15 bases in between. Germline CDR1 is SGDLS and CDR2 is YYNGEE. This CDR3 reads CASSPGTPGEQYF. The CDR3 DNA follows: TGTGCCAGCAGCCCGGGGACACCGGGGGAGCAGTACTTC.

V is TRBV2 and J is TRBJ1-2, with D unresolved. Deletions cut 6 bases from V and 10 bases from J, with 18 bases between. The CDR3 sequence is 13 residues long. In germline, CDR1 is SNHLY, CDR2 FYNNEI. DNA for the CDR3: TGTGCCAGCAGCTACGGCCCCGAGGTGGCCTACACCTTC. The encoded protein is CASSYGPEVAYTF.

J is TRBJ1-6 and V is TRBV2, with D tentatively TRBD1 (5 bases). The germline gives CDR1 SNHLY, CDR2 FYNNEI. The CDR3 length is 14 residues. V was clipped by 4 bases and J by 7 bases, with 11 bases between them. The CDR3, as DNA: TGTGCCAGCAGTGCGGGGCTCCAAAATTCACCCCTCCACTTT. It is translated as CASSAGLQNSPLHF.